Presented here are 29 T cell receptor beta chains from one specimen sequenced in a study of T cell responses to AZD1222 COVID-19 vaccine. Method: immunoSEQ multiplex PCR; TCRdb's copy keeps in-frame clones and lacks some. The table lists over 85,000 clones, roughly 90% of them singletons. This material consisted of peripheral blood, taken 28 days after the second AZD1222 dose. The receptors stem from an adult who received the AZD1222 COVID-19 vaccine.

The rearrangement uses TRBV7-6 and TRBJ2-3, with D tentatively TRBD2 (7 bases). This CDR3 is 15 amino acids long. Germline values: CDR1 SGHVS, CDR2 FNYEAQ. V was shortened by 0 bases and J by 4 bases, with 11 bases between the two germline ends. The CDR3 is CASSLAGGAPDTQYF. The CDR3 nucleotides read TGTGCCAGCAGCTTAGCGGGGGGGGCCCCAGATACGCAGTATTTT.

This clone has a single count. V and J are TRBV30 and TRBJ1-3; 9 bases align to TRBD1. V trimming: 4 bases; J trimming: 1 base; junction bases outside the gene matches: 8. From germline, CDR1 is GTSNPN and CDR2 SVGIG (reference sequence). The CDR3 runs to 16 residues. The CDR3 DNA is TGTGCCTGGATATCGGGACAGGGTCTTTCTGGAAACACCATATATTTT. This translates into CAWISGQGLSGNTIYF.

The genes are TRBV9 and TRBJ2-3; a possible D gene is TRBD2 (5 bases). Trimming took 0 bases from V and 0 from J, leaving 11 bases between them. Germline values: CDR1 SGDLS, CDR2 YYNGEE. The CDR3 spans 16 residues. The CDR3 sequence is CASSVDLARSTDTQYF. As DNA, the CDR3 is TGTGCCAGCAGCGTAGACCTAGCCCGGAGCACAGATACGCAGTATTTT.

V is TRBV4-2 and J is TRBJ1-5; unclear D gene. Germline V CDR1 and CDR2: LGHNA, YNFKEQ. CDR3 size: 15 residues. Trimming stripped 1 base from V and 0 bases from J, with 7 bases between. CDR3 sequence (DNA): TGTGCCAGCAGCCAAGGTCGTAATAGCAATCAGCCCCAGCATTTT. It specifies CASSQGRNSNQPQHF.

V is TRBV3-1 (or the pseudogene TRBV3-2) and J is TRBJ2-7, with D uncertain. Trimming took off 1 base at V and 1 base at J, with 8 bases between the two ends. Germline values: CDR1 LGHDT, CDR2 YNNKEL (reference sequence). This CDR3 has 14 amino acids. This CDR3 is CASSQAELSYEQYF. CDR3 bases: TGTGCCAGCAGCCAAGCCGAGCTATCCTACGAGCAGTACTTC.

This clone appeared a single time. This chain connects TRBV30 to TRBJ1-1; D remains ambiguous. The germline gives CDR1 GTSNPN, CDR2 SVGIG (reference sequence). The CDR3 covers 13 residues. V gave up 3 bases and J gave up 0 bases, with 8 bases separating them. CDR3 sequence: CAWRMQLNTEAFF. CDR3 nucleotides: TGTGCCTGGAGGATGCAGCTGAACACTGAAGCTTTCTTT.

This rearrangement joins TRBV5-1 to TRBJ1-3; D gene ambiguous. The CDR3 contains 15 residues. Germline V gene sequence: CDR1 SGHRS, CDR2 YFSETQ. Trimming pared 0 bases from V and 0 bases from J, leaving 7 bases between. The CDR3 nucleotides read TGCGCCAGCAGCTTGGAAGGCTACTCTGGAAACACCATATATTTT. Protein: CASSLEGYSGNTIYF.

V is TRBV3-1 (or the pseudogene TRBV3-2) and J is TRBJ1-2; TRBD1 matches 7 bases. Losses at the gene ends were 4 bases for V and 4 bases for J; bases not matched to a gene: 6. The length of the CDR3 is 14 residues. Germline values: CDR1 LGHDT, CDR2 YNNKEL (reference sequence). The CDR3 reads CASSPQTGSYGYTF. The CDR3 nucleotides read TGTGCCAGCAGCCCCCAGACAGGGAGCTATGGCTACACCTTC.

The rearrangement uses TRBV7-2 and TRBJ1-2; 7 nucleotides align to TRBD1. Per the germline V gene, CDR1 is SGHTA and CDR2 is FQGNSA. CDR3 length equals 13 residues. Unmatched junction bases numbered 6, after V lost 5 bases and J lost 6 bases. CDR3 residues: CASSENQGDGYTF. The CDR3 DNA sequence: TGTGCCAGCAGCGAAAACCAGGGGGATGGCTACACCTTC.

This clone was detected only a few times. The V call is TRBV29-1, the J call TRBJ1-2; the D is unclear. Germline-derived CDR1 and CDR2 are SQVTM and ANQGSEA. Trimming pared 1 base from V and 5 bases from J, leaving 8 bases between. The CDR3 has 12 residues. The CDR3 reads CSVEAFRYGYTF. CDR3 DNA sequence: TGCAGCGTTGAAGCCTTCAGATATGGCTACACCTTC.

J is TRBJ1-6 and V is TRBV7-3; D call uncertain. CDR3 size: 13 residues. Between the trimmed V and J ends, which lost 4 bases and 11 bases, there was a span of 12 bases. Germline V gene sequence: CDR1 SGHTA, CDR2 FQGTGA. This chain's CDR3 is CASSYSVLAPLHF. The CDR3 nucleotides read TGTGCCAGCAGCTACTCCGTCTTGGCACCCCTCCACTTT.

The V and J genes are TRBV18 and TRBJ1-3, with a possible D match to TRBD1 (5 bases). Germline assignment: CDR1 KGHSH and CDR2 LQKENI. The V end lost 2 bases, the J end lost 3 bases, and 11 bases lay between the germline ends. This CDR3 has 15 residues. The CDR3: CASSPFGGDGNTIYF. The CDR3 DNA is TGTGCCAGCTCACCATTTGGAGGGGATGGAAACACCATATATTTT.

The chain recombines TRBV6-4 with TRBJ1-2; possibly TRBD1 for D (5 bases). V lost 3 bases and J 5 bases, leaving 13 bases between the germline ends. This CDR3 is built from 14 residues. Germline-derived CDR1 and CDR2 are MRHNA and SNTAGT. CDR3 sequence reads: CASSEDTSSYGYTF. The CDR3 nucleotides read TGTGCCAGCAGTGAGGACACCAGCTCGTATGGCTACACCTTC.

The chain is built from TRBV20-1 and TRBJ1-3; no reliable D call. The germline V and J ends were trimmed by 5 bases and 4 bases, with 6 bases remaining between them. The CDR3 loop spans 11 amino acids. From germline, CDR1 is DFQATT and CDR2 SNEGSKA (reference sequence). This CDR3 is CSAPTGNTIYF. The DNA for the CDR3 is TGCAGTGCTCCCACCGGAAACACCATATATTTT.

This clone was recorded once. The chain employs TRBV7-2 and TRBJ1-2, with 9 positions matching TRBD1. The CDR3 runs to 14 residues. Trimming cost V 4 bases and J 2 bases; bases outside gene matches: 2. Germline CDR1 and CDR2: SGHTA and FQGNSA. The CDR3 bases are TGTGCCAGCAGCTCGACAGGGGGGAACTATGGCTACACCTTC. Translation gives CASSSTGGNYGYTF.

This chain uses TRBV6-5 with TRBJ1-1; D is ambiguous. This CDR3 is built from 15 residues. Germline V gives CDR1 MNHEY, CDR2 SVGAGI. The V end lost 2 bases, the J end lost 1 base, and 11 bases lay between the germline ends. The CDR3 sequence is CASSYREGRNTEAFF. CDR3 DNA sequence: TGTGCCAGCAGTTACCGGGAGGGAAGGAACACTGAAGCTTTCTTT.

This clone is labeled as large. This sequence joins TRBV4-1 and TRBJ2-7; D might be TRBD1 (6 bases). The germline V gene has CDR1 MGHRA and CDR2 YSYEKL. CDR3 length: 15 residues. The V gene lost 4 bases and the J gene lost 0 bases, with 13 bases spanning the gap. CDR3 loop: CASSPGTLSSYEQYF. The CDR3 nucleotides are TGCGCCAGCAGCCCAGGGACATTGAGCTCCTACGAGCAGTACTTC.

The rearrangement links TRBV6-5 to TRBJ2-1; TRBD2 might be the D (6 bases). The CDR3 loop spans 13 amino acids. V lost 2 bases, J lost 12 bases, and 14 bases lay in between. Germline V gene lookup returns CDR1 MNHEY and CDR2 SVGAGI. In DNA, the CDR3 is TGTGCCAGCAGTTACGTCGGGGGACGGGGGCAGTTCTTC. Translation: CASSYVGGRGQFF.

In DNA, the CDR3 is TGCGCCAGCAGAATGACAGGGGGGAACACTGAAGCTTTCTTT. The encoded protein is CASRMTGGNTEAFF. The V gene is TRBV4-3, the J gene TRBJ1-1; 9 positions agree with TRBD1. Trimming took 6 bases from V and 1 from J; bases not matched to a gene: 3. The germline CDR1 and CDR2 sequences are LGHNA and YSLEER. CDR3 length: 14 amino acids.

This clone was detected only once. CDR3: CATSAQGSGTGELFF. The CDR3 region has the DNA TGTGCCACCAGCGCCCAGGGGTCGGGAACCGGGGAGCTGTTTTTT. The J gene is TRBJ2-2, the V gene TRBV15; a weak D match, TRBD1 (6 bases). Deletions cut 5 bases from V and 5 bases from J, with 15 bases between. Germline V gives CDR1 LNHNV, CDR2 YYDKDF (reference sequence). This CDR3 is 15 amino acids long.

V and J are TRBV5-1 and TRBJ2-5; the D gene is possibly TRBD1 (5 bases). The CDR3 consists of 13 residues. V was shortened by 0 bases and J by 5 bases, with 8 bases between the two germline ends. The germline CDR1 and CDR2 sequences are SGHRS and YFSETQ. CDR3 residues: CASSLARAETQYF. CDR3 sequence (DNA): TGCGCCAGCAGCTTGGCCAGGGCTGAGACCCAGTACTTC.

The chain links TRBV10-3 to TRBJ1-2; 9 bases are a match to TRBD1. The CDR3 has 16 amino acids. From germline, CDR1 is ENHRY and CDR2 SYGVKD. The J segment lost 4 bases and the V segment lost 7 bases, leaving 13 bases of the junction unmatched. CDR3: CAITQGSTGGGYGYTF. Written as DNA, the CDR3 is TGTGCCATCACCCAGGGATCCACAGGGGGCGGCTATGGCTACACCTTC.

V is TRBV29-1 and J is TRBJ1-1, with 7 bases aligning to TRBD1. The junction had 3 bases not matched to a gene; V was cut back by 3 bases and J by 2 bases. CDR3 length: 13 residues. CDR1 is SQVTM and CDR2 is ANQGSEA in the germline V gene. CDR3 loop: CSVETGTNTEAFF. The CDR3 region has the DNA TGCAGCGTTGAGACAGGGACCAACACTGAAGCTTTCTTT.

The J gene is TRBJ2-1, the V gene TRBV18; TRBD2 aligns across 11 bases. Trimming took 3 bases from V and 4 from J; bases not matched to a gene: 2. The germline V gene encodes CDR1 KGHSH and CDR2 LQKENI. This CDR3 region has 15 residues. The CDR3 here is CASSPGTSGYNEQFF. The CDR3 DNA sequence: TGTGCCAGCTCACCGGGGACTAGCGGATACAATGAGCAGTTCTTC.

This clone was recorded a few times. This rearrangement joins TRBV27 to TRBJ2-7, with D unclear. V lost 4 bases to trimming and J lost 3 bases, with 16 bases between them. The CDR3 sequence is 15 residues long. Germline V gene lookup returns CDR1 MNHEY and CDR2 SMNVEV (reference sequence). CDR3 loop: CASSSGLGKFYEQYF. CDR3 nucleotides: TGTGCCAGCAGTTCGGGTTTAGGGAAATTCTACGAGCAGTACTTC.

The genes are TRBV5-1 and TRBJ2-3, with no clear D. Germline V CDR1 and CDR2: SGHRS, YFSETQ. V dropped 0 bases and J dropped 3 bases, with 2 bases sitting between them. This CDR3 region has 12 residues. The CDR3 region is CASSLATDTQYF. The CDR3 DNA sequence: TGCGCCAGCAGCTTGGCTACAGATACGCAGTATTTT.

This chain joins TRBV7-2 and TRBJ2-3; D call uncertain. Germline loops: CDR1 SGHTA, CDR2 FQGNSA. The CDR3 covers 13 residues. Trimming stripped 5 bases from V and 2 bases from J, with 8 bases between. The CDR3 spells CASSPIFTDTQYF. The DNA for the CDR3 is TGTGCCAGCAGCCCCATCTTCACAGATACGCAGTATTTT.

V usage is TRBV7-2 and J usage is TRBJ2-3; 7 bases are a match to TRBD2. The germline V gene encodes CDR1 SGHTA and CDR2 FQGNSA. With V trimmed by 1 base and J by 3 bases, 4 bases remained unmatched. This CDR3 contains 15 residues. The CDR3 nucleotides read TGTGCCAGCAGCTTAGTCGGGGGGACGACAGATACGCAGTATTTT. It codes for CASSLVGGTTDTQYF.

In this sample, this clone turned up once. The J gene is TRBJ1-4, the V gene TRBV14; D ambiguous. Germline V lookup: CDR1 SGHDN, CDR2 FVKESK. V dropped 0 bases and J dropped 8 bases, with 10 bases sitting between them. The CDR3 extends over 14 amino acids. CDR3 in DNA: TGTGCCAGCAGCCAAGAGCCCCAGCGGGAAAAACTGTTTTTT. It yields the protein CASSQEPQREKLFF.